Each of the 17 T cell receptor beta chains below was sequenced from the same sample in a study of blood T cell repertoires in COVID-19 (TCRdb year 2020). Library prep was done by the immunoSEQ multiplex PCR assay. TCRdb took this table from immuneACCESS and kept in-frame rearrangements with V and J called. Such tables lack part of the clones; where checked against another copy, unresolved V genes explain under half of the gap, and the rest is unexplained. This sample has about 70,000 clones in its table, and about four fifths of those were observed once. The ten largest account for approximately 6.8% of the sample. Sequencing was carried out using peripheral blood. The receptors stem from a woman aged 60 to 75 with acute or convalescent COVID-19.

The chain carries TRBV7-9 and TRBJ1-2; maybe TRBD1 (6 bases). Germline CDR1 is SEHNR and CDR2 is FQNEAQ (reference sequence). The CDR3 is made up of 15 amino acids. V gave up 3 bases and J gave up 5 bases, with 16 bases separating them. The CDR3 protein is CASSLGAEAHYGYTF. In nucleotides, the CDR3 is TGTGCCAGCAGCTTGGGGGCCGAAGCCCATTATGGCTACACCTTC. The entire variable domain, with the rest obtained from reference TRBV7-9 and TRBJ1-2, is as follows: DTGVSQNPRHKITKRGQNVTFRCDPISEHNRLYWYRQTLGQGPEFLTYFQNEAQLEKSRLLSDRFSAERPKGSFSTLEIQRTEQGDSAMYLCASSLGAEAHYGYTFGSGTRLTVV.

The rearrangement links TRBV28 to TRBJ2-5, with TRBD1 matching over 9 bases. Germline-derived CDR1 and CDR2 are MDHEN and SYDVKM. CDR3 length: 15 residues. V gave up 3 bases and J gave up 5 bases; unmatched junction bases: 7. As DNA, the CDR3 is TGTGCCAGCAGTTTGGGTGGACAGGGGAAGGAGACCCAGTACTTC. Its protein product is CASSLGGQGKETQYF.

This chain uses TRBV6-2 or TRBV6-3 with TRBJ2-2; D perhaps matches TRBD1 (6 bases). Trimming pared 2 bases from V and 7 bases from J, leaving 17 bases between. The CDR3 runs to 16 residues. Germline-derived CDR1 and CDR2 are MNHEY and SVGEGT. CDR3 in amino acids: CASSYGLGTTYGELFF. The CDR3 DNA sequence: TGTGCCAGCAGTTACGGGCTAGGGACAACTTACGGGGAGCTGTTTTTT.

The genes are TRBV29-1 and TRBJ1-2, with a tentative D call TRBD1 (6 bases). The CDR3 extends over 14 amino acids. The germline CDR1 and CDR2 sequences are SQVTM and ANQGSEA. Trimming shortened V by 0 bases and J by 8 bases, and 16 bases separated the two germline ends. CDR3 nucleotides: TGCAGCGTTGAAGAGTATCGGGGGGCCAACGGCTACACCTTC. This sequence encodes CSVEEYRGANGYTF.

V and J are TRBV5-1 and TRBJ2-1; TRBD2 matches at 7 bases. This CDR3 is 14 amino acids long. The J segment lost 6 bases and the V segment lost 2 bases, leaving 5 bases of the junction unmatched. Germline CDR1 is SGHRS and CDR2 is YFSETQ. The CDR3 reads CASSLAGPGNEQFF. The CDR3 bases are TGCGCCAGCAGCTTAGCGGGGCCCGGCAATGAGCAGTTCTTC.

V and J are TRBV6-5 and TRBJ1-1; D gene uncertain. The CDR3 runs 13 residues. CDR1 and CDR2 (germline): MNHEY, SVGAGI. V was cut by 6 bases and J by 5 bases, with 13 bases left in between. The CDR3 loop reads CASSYLGSTEAFF. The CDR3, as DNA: TGTGCCAGCAGCTACCTCGGGTCGACTGAAGCTTTCTTT.

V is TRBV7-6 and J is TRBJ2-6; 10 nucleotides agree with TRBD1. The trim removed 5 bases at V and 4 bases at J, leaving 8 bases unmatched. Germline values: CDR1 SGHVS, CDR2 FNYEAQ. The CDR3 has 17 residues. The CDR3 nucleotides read TGTGCCAGCAGCGCCACCGGGACAGGGGCCGGGGCCAACGTCCTGACTTTC. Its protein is CASSATGTGAGANVLTF.

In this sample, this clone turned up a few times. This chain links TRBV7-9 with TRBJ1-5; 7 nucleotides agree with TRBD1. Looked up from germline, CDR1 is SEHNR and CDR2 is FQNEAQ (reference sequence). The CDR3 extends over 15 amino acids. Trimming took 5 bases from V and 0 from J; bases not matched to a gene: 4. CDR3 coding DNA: TGTGCCAGCAGCAAGGGACAGTATAGCAATCAGCCCCAGCATTTT. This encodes CASSKGQYSNQPQHF.

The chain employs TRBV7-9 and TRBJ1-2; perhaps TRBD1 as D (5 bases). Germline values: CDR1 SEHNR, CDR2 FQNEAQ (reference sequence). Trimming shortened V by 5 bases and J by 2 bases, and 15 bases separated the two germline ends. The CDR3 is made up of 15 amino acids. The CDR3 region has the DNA TGTGCCAGCAGCCCCGGACAAGGACCCAACTATGGCTACACCTTC. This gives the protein CASSPGQGPNYGYTF.

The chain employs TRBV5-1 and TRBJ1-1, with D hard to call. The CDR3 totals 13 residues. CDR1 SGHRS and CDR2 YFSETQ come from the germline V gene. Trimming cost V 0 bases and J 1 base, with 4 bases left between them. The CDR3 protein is CASSLGANTEAFF. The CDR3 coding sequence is TGCGCCAGCAGCTTGGGCGCGAACACTGAAGCTTTCTTT.

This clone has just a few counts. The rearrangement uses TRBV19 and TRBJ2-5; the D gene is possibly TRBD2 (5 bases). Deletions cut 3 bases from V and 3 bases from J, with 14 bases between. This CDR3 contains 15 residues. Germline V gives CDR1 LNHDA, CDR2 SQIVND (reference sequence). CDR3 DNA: TGTGCCAGTAGTATCGACACCTACGGGGAAGAGACCCAGTACTTC. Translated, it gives CASSIDTYGEETQYF.

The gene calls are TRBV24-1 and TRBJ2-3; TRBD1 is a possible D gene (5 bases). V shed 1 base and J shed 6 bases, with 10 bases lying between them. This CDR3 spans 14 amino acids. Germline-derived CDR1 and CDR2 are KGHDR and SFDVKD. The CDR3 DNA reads TGTGCCACCAGTGATTTTTCAGGGTCTGATACGCAGTATTTT. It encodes CATSDFSGSDTQYF.

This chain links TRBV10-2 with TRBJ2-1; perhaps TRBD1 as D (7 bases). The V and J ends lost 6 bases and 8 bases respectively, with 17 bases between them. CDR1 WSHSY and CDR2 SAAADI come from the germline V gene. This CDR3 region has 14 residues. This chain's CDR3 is CASRGGTAHDEQFF. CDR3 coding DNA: TGCGCCAGCAGAGGCGGGACAGCTCACGATGAGCAGTTCTTC.

The CDR3 region is CASSQGQTQETQYF. For the CDR3, the DNA is TGCGCCAGCAGCCAGGGACAGACCCAAGAGACCCAGTACTTC. The chain combines TRBV5-1 with TRBJ2-5; 7 positions match TRBD1. The CDR3 runs 14 residues. Germline V gene data show CDR1 as SGHRS and CDR2 as YFSETQ. Trimming at V came to 4 bases and at J to 1 base, leaving 4 bases not matched to a gene.

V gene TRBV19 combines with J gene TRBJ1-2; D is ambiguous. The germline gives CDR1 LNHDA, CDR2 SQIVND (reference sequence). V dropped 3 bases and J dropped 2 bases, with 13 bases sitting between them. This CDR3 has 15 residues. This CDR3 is CASSMAGTLNYGYTF. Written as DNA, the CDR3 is TGTGCCAGTAGTATGGCGGGCACCTTGAACTATGGCTACACCTTC. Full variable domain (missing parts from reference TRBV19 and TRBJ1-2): DGGITQSPKYLFRKEGQNVTLSCEQNLNHDAMYWYRQDPGQGLRLIYYSQIVNDFQKGDIAEGYSVSREKKESFPLTVTSAQKNPTAFYLCASSMAGTLNYGYTFGSGTRLTVV.

The CDR3 region has the DNA TGTGCCAGTAGTCCTCAGGGCGGAAACACCATATATTTT. This encodes CASSPQGGNTIYF. This chain connects TRBV19 to TRBJ1-3; TRBD1 might be the D (5 bases). Germline CDR1 is LNHDA and CDR2 is SQIVND (reference sequence). This CDR3 is 13 amino acids long. Trimming took 5 bases from V and 4 from J, leaving 9 bases between them. The full variable domain, completed using reference TRBV19 and TRBJ1-3, is DGGITQSPKYLFRKEGQNVTLSCEQNLNHDAMYWYRQDPGQGLRLIYYSQIVNDFQKGDIAEGYSVSREKKESFPLTVTSAQKNPTAFYLCASSPQGGNTIYFGEGSWLTVV.

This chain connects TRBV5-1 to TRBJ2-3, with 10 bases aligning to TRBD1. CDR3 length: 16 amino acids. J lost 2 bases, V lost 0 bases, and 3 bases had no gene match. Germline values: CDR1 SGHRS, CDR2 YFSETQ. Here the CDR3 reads CASSLAGTGATDTQYF. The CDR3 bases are TGCGCCAGCAGCTTGGCCGGGACAGGGGCCACAGATACGCAGTATTTT.